Presented here are 29 T cell receptor beta chains from one specimen sequenced in a study of graft-versus-host responses after intestinal transplantation (dated by TCRdb to 2020 to 2022). Antigen specificity for these receptors is unknown. Preparation of the library involved the immunoSEQ multiplex PCR assay. TCRdb's version of the immuneACCESS table is confined to in-frame rearrangements and falls short of the full clone set. An unresolved V gene accounts for under half of the shortfall where checked; the remainder is of unknown origin. The sample has roughly 85,000 clones on record, about 91% of them singletons. The ten biggest clones cover 6% to 9% of the sample. The time point label of this sample denotes: cells obtained before transplantation from donor or recipient. This specimen was unstimulated CD8+ T cells sorted from spleen or lymph node cells, taken before transplant. These receptors originate from a human donor who was the organ donor for an intestinal transplant.

The V call is TRBV5-1, the J call TRBJ2-7; TRBD2 matches at 11 bases. V was clipped by 0 bases and J by 2 bases; unmatched bases: 10. Germline loops: CDR1 SGHRS, CDR2 YFSETQ. CDR3 length equals 18 residues. The DNA of the CDR3 is TGCGCCAGCAGCTTGGTAGCGGGAGGGCCGGGTTCGACCTACGAGCAGTACTTC. It specifies CASSLVAGGPGSTYEQYF.

The V and J genes are TRBV29-1 and TRBJ2-7; 8 bases are a match to TRBD2. The CDR3 loop spans 12 amino acids. V lost 6 bases and J lost 3; bases outside the gene matches: 4. Germline CDR1 reads SQVTM; CDR2 reads ANQGSEA. The CDR3 sequence is CSVTAGDYEQYF. The DNA of the CDR3 is TGCAGCGTCACAGCGGGGGACTACGAGCAGTACTTC.

The count of this clone is one. J is TRBJ1-1 and V is TRBV7-9; the D is unclear. The CDR3 contains 13 residues. V lost 1 base to trimming and J lost 3 bases, with 6 bases between them. Germline loops: CDR1 SEHNR, CDR2 FQNEAQ (reference sequence). The CDR3 DNA reads as TGTGCCAGCAGCTTAGGGAGCGACACTGAAGCTTTCTTT. Its protein is CASSLGSDTEAFF. Using reference TRBV7-9 and TRBJ1-1 for the parts outside the CDR3, the full variable domain is DTGVSQNPRHKITKRGQNVTFRCDPISEHNRLYWYRQTLGQGPEFLTYFQNEAQLEKSRLLSDRFSAERPKGSFSTLEIQRTEQGDSAMYLCASSLGSDTEAFFGQGTRLTVV.

The chain uses TRBV5-1 and TRBJ2-7; 7 positions match TRBD1. Germline V gene data show CDR1 as SGHRS and CDR2 as YFSETQ. J was trimmed by 3 bases and V by 2 bases; bases with no gene match: 2. The CDR3 length is 13 residues. In DNA, the CDR3 is TGCGCCAGCAGCTTAACAGGGGACTACGAGCAGTACTTC. Translated: CASSLTGDYEQYF.

V is TRBV6-1 and J is TRBJ1-2; D remains unclear. Trimming removed 0 bases from V and 8 bases from J, with 19 bases in between. This CDR3 has 16 amino acids. Germline loops: CDR1 MNHNS, CDR2 SASEGT. This CDR3 reads CASSEARVGRAKGYTF. CDR3 nucleotides: TGTGCCAGCAGTGAAGCACGGGTAGGGAGGGCAAAAGGCTACACCTTC.

This rearrangement joins TRBV2 to TRBJ2-7; no clear D. Trimming cost V 11 bases and J 0 bases, with 20 bases left between them. Germline CDR1 SNHLY, CDR2 FYNNEI. There are 15 residues in the CDR3. The CDR3 spells CAVIPSGSSSYEQYF. DNA for the CDR3: TGTGCCGTCATTCCCTCCGGGTCCTCCTCCTACGAGCAGTACTTC.

This sequence joins TRBV10-2 and TRBJ2-7; D unclear. The CDR3 has 13 amino acids. The V and J ends lost 4 bases and 6 bases respectively, with 13 bases between them. Looked up from germline, CDR1 is WSHSY and CDR2 is SAAADI. CDR3 coding DNA: TGCGCCAGCAGTGTTGTCAGACACGGCGAGCAGTACTTC. This gives the protein CASSVVRHGEQYF.

In its sample, this clone was seen once. The genes are TRBV7-3 and TRBJ2-1, with D unresolved. This CDR3 is 15 amino acids long. The V gene lost 2 bases and the J gene lost 6 bases, with 14 bases spanning the gap. The germline V gene has CDR1 SGHTA and CDR2 FQGTGA. This CDR3 is CASSLGVGTTNEQFF. As DNA, the CDR3 is TGTGCCAGCAGCTTAGGAGTCGGTACGACCAATGAGCAGTTCTTC.

The V and J genes are TRBV5-6 and TRBJ2-3; TRBD2 matches 8 bases. The CDR3 loop spans 14 amino acids. Germline CDR1 and CDR2: SGHDT and YYEEEE. The ends lost 2 bases at V and 3 bases at J; junction bases unmatched: 2. CDR3 sequence: CASSFSGRTDTQYF. The CDR3 nucleotides read TGTGCCAGCAGCTTCAGCGGGAGAACAGATACGCAGTATTTT.

The V call is TRBV2, the J call TRBJ2-5, with D possibly TRBD2 on 6 matching bases. The CDR3 has 15 amino acids. Germline V gene sequence: CDR1 SNHLY, CDR2 FYNNEI. The V and J ends lost 6 bases and 3 bases respectively, with 17 bases between them. CDR3 bases: TGTGCCAGCAGGTGCGGGAACCACTCAAAAGAGACCCAGTACTTC. As protein: CASRCGNHSKETQYF. Based on the CDR3 plus reference TRBV2 and TRBJ2-5, the full variable domain is EPEVTQTPSHQVTQMGQEVILRCVPISNHLYFYWYRQILGQKVEFLVSFYNNEISEKSEIFDDQFSVERPDGSNFTLKIRSTKLEDSAMYFCASRCGNHSKETQYFGPGTRLLVL.

The gene calls are TRBV27 and TRBJ2-3; 8 nucleotides align to TRBD2. The germline gives CDR1 MNHEY, CDR2 SMNVEV (reference sequence). The CDR3 contains 16 residues. Germline trimming cut 5 bases from V and 0 bases from J; bases unmatched to any gene: 7. The CDR3: CASSPSGSLSTDTQYF. The CDR3 DNA reads as TGTGCCAGCAGTCCGAGCGGGAGCCTTAGCACAGATACGCAGTATTTT.

The chain employs TRBV5-1 and TRBJ2-6; D perhaps matches TRBD2 (6 bases). CDR3 length equals 17 residues. Germline CDR1 and CDR2: SGHRS and YFSETQ. V lost 4 bases and J lost 4, with 18 bases in between. The CDR3: CASSVKPREAGANVLTF. The CDR3, as DNA: TGCGCCAGCAGCGTGAAACCCAGGGAGGCCGGGGCCAACGTCCTGACTTTC.

The chain couples TRBV19 to TRBJ1-5; unclear D gene. This CDR3 region has 15 residues. Germline-derived CDR1 and CDR2 are LNHDA and SQIVND (reference sequence). V gave up 3 bases and J gave up 1 base, with 10 bases separating them. The CDR3 bases are TGTGCCAGTAGTATGCAGGTGGGGAGCAATCAGCCCCAGCATTTT. It translates to CASSMQVGSNQPQHF.

This rearrangement joins TRBV11-2 to TRBJ1-2; TRBD1 might be the D (5 bases). The CDR3 length is 16 residues. The V end was cut by 3 bases, the J end by 5 bases, with 19 bases between. CDR1 is SGHAT and CDR2 is FQNNGV in the germline V gene. The CDR3 is CASSLDRQGSAYGYTF. CDR3 DNA: TGTGCCAGCAGCTTGGACCGGCAGGGCTCAGCGTATGGCTACACCTTC.

The rearrangement uses TRBV6-5 and TRBJ2-7, with 11 bases lining up with TRBD1. V dropped 5 bases and J dropped 0; count of bases not matched to a gene: 3. In germline, CDR1 is MNHEY, CDR2 SVGAGI. The length of the CDR3 is 15 residues. For the CDR3, the DNA is TGTGCCAGCAGTGGGACAGGGGGTCCCTCCTACGAGCAGTACTTC. This encodes CASSGTGGPSYEQYF.

The rearrangement links TRBV18 to TRBJ1-4; 7 bases align to TRBD1. With V trimmed by 4 bases and J by 8 bases, 10 bases remained unmatched. Germline V gene sequence: CDR1 KGHSH, CDR2 LQKENI. The CDR3 runs 15 residues. The CDR3 region is CASSRLSGGEEKLFF. DNA for the CDR3: TGTGCCAGCTCACGACTGTCAGGGGGAGAGGAAAAACTGTTTTTT.

The V gene is TRBV6-5, the J gene TRBJ2-7; the D gene is possibly TRBD2 (6 bases). Trimming took off 0 bases at V and 3 bases at J, with 12 bases between the two ends. CDR1 is MNHEY, CDR2 SVGAGI, per germline. The CDR3 consists of 15 residues. CDR3 protein: CASSYSRTNGYEQYF. CDR3 bases: TGTGCCAGCAGTTACTCCCGGACTAACGGCTACGAGCAGTACTTC.

Concerning this clone: One junction end disagrees with the germline gene, perhaps due to a read error. This chain joins TRBV5-6 and TRBJ2-7; D is ambiguous. This CDR3 is built from 13 residues. Germline V gene data show CDR1 as SGHDT and CDR2 as YYEEEE. CDR3 loop: CVSSPYGSYEQYF. CDR3 DNA sequence: TGTGTCAGCAGCCCCTACGGCTCCTACGAGCAGTACTTC.

The rearrangement joins TRBV29-1 to TRBJ2-7, with D perhaps TRBD1 (5 bases). V lost 1 base and J lost 4, with 11 bases in between. Germline lookup yields CDR1 SQVTM and CDR2 ANQGSEA. The CDR3 consists of 13 residues. In DNA, the CDR3 is TGCAGCGTTGAAGTCGGTCAGGGTTACGAGCAGTACTTC. Encoded protein: CSVEVGQGYEQYF.

V and J are TRBV6-1 and TRBJ2-1, with D possibly matching TRBD2 (5 bases). This CDR3 region has 11 residues. Germline V gene data show CDR1 as MNHNS and CDR2 as SASEGT. Trimming removed 3 bases from V and 15 bases from J, with 12 bases in between. For the CDR3, the DNA is TGTGCCAGCAGTGACGGGATCGTGCGGTTCTTC. Translated: CASSDGIVRFF.

The genes are TRBV7-9 and TRBJ2-7; D is perhaps TRBD1 (5 bases). Germline CDR1 is SEHNR and CDR2 is FQNEAQ (reference sequence). The CDR3 extends over 14 amino acids. V lost 4 bases to trimming and J lost 3 bases, with 13 bases between them. CDR3: CASSSGQGYYEQYF. The CDR3, as DNA: TGTGCCAGCAGCTCAGGTCAGGGCTACTACGAGCAGTACTTC.

This rearrangement joins TRBV6-1 to TRBJ2-7; D is possibly TRBD1 (6 bases). Trimming removed 4 bases from V and 0 bases from J, with 16 bases in between. The CDR3 extends over 16 amino acids. Germline CDR1 and CDR2: MNHNS and SASEGT. CDR3 in DNA: TGTGCCAGCAGTGGCCCAGGGGACGGAAGCTCCTACGAGCAGTACTTC. Protein sequence: CASSGPGDGSSYEQYF.

The J gene is TRBJ2-7, the V gene TRBV27, with TRBD1 as a possible D gene (6 bases). Germline values: CDR1 MNHEY, CDR2 SMNVEV (reference sequence). The V end lost 3 bases, the J end lost 3 bases, and 9 bases lay between the germline ends. This CDR3 contains 13 residues. The DNA of the CDR3 is TGTGCCAGCAGTTTCTCAGGGGTCTACGAGCAGTACTTC. This encodes CASSFSGVYEQYF.

V gene TRBV9 combines with J gene TRBJ2-7; 10 bases match TRBD2. Germline V CDR1 and CDR2: SGDLS, YYNGEE. The CDR3 is 15 amino acids. V lost 0 bases, J lost 4 bases, and 4 bases stayed unmatched. CDR3 nucleotides: TGTGCCAGCAGCGTAGAGTCTAGCGGGAGTTACGAGCAGTACTTC. Translation gives CASSVESSGSYEQYF.

The V and J genes are TRBV5-6 and TRBJ1-5, with D perhaps matching TRBD1 (6 bases). Germline assignment: CDR1 SGHDT and CDR2 YYEEEE. Trimming removed 2 bases from V and 7 bases from J, with 16 bases in between. This CDR3 region has 15 residues. The CDR3, as DNA: TGTGCCAGCAGCTTCGCGGCTCAGGGGAACCAGCCCCAGCATTTT. Translated: CASSFAAQGNQPQHF.

The chain is built from TRBV7-9 and TRBJ2-1, with a possible D match to TRBD1 (6 bases). Germline V CDR1 and CDR2: SEHNR, FQNEAQ (reference sequence). CDR3 length: 17 residues. V was cut by 0 bases and J by 5 bases, with 17 bases left in between. This chain's CDR3 is CASSLAYGRGSDNEQFF. The CDR3 region has the DNA TGTGCCAGCAGCTTAGCGTACGGCAGGGGTTCGGACAATGAGCAGTTCTTC. The full variable domain, its missing parts supplied by reference TRBV7-9 and TRBJ2-1, is DTGVSQNPRHKITKRGQNVTFRCDPISEHNRLYWYRQTLGQGPEFLTYFQNEAQLEKSRLLSDRFSAERPKGSFSTLEIQRTEQGDSAMYLCASSLAYGRGSDNEQFFGPGTRLTVL.

Concerning this clone: The junction departs from the called germline gene at one end, perhaps through a read error. The gene calls are TRBV7-9 and TRBJ2-5, with a tentative D call TRBD2 (6 bases). The CDR3 has 14 residues. Germline CDR1 is SEHNR and CDR2 is FQNEAQ (reference sequence). The CDR3, as DNA: TGTGCCAGCAGCTTGACTAGGCGATCAGAGGCCCAGTACTTC. Encoded protein: CASSLTRRSEAQYF.

The chain links TRBV18 to TRBJ1-2, with unresolved D. CDR3 length: 17 residues. V was cut by 3 bases and J by 0 bases, with 17 bases left in between. Germline CDR1 is KGHSH and CDR2 is LQKENI. The CDR3 is CASSPVQRLASNYGYTF. CDR3 DNA sequence: TGTGCCAGCTCACCGGTCCAGCGGCTTGCTTCTAACTATGGCTACACCTTC.

V and J are TRBV28 and TRBJ2-7; 12 bases agree with TRBD2. The germline CDR1 and CDR2 sequences are MDHEN and SYDVKM. This CDR3 region has 15 residues. V shed 5 bases and J 3 bases; nucleotides not matched to a gene: 5. Here the CDR3 reads CASSPPTSGSYEQYF. The CDR3 bases are TGTGCCAGCAGTCCACCGACTAGCGGGAGCTACGAGCAGTACTTC.